This entry features one TCR beta chain sequence. Its antigen remains unidentified. TCRdb keeps only in-frame clones here, not all; method: immunoSEQ multiplex PCR. The sample contains approximately 150,000 clones, 85% to 90% of which appear only once. These data are taken from a study of cytomegalovirus exposure and HLA in healthy donors. Whole-study results and caveats: Across donors, most TCRs were seen rarely, yet some public ones were widespread.

This TCR was sampled from a woman in her 30s in good health and CMV-seronegative. Material: PBMCs.

The CDR3 region has the DNA TGTGCCAGCAGCTTGGCTAGCCCAAGCTCCTACAATGAGCAGTTCTTC. This translates into CASSLASPSSYNEQFF. The V and J genes are TRBV5-6 and TRBJ2-1; D possibly corresponds to TRBD2 (5 bases). CDR1 and CDR2 (germline): SGHDT, YYEEEE. The CDR3 covers 16 residues. The V end was cut by 0 bases, the J end by 0 bases, with 10 bases between.